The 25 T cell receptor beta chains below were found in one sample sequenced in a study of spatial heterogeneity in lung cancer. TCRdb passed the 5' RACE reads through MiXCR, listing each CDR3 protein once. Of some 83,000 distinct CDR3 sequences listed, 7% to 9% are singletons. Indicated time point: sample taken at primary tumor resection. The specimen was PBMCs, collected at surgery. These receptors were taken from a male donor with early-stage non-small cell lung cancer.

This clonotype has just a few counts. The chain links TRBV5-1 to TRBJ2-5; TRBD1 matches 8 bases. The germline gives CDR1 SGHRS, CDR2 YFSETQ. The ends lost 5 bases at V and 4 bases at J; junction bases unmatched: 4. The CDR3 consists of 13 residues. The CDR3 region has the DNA TGCGCCAGCAGAGGACAGGGAGGAGAGACCCAGTACTTC. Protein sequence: CASRGQGGETQYF.

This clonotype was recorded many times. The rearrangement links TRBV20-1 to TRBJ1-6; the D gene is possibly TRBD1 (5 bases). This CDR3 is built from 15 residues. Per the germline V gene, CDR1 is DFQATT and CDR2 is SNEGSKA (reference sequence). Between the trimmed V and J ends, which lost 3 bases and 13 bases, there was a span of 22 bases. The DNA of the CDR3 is TGCAGTGCTAGTCAGAGGCAGGGCTACGGAACTCCCCTCCACTTT. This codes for CSASQRQGYGTPLHF.

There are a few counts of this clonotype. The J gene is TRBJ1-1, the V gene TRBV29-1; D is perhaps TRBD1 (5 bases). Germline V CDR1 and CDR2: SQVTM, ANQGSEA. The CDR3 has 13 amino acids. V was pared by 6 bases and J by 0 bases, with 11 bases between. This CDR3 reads CSVEWGMNTEAFF. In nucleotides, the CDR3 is TGCAGCGTAGAATGGGGGATGAACACTGAAGCTTTCTTT.

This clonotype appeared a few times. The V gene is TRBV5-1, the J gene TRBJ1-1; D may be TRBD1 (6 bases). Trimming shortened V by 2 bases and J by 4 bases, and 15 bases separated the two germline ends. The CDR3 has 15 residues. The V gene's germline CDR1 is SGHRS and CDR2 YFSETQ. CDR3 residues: CASSFLAGVVTEAFF. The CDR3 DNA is TGCGCCAGCAGCTTCTTGGCAGGGGTGGTCACTGAAGCTTTCTTT.

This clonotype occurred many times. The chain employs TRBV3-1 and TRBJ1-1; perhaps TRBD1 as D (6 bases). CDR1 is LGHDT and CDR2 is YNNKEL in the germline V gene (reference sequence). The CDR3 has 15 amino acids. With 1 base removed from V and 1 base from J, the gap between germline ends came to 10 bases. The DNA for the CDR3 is TGTGCCAGCAGCCAAGCGACAGGAAAGAACACTGAAGCTTTCTTT. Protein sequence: CASSQATGKNTEAFF.

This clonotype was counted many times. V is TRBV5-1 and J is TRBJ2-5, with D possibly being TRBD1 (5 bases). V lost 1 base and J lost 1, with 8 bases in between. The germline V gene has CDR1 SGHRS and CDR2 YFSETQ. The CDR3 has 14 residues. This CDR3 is CASSLRGPQETQYF. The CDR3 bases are TGCGCCAGCAGCTTGAGGGGTCCCCAAGAGACCCAGTACTTC.

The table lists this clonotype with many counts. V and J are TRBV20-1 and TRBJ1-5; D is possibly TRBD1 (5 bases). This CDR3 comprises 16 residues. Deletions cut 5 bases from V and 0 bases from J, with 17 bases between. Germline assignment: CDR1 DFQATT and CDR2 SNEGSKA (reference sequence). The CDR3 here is CSALPAEGFSNQPQHF. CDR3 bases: TGCAGTGCTCTCCCGGCGGAGGGGTTTAGCAATCAGCCCCAGCATTTT.

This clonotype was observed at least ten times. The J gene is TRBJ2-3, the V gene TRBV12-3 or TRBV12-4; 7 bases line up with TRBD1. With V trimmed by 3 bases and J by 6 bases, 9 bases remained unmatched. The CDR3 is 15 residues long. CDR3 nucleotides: TGTGCCAGCAGTTTCGGAGACAGGGCAGATGATACGCAGTATTTT. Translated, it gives CASSFGDRADDTQYF.

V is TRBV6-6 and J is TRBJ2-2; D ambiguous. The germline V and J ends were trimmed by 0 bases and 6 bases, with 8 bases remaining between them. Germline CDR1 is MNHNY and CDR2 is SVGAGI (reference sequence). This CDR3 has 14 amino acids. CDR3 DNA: TGTGCCAGCAGTTACTCGGGTGCCCCCGGGGAGCTGTTTTTT. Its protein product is CASSYSGAPGELFF.

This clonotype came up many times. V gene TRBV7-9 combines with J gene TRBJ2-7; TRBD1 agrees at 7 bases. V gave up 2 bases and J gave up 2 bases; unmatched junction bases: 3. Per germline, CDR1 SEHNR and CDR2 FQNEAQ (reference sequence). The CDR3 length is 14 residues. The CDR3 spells CASSLPDRAYEQYF. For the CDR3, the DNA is TGTGCCAGCAGCTTACCCGACAGGGCCTACGAGCAGTACTTC.

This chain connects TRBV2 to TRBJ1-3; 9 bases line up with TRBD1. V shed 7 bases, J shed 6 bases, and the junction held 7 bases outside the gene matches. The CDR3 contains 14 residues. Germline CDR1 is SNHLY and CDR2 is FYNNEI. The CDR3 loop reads CASTPGQGVNTIYF. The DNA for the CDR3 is TGTGCCAGCACCCCGGGACAGGGTGTAAACACCATATATTTT.

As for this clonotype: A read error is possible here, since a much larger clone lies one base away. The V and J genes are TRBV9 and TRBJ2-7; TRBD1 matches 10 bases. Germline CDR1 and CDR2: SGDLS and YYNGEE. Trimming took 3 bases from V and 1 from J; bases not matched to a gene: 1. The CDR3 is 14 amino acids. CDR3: CASSGDRGSYEQYF. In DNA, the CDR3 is TGTGCCAGCAGCGGGGACAGGGGTTCCTACGAGCAGTACTTC.

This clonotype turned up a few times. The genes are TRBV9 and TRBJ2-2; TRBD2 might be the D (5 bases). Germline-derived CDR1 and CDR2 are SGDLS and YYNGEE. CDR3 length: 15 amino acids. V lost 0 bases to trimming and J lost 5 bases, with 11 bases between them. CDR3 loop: CASSVGGGPTGELFF. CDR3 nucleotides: TGTGCCAGCAGCGTAGGCGGAGGACCTACCGGGGAGCTGTTTTTT.

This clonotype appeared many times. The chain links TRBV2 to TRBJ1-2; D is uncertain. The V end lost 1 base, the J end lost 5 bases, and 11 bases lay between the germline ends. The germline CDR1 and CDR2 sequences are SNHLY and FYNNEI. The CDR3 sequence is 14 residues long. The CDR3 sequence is CASSEGNSLYGYTF. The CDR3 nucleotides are TGTGCCAGCAGTGAAGGAAACAGCCTGTATGGCTACACCTTC.

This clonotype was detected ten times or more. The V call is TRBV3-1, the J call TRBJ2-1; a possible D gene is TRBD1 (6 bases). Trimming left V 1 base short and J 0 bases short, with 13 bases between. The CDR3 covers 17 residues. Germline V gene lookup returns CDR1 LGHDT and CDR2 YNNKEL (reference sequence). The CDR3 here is CASSQVGGRGSYNEQFF. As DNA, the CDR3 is TGTGCCAGCAGCCAAGTAGGGGGTCGGGGCTCCTACAATGAGCAGTTCTTC.

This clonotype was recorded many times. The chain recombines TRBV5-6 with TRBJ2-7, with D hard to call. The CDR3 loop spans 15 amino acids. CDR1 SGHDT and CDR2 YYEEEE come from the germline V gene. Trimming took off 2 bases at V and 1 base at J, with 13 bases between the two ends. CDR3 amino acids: CASSFRSPSSYEQYF. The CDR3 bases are TGTGCCAGCAGCTTCCGATCCCCTTCTTCCTACGAGCAGTACTTC.

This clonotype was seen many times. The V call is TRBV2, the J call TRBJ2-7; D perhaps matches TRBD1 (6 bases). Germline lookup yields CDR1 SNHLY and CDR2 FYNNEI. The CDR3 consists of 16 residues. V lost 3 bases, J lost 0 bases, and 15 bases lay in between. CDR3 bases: TGTGCCAGCAGTGATTTCGCTGGGGACACCTCCTACGAGCAGTACTTC. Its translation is CASSDFAGDTSYEQYF.

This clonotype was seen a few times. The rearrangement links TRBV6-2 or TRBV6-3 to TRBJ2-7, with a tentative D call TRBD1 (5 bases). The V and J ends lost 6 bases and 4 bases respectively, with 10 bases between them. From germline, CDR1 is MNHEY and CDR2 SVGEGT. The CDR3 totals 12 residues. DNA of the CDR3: TGTGCCAGCAGCTACCAGGGATACGAGCAGTACTTC. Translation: CASSYQGYEQYF.

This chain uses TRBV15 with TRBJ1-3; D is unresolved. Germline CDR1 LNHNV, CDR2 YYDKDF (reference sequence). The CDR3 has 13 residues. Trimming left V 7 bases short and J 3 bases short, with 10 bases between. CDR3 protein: CATMFGFGNTIYF. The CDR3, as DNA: TGTGCCACCATGTTTGGCTTTGGAAACACCATATATTTT.

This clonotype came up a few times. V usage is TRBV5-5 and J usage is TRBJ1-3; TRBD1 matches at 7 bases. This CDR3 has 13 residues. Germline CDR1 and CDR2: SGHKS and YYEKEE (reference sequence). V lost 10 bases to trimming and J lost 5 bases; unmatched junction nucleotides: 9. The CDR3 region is CASRPGQRNTIYF. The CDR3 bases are TGTGCCTCCCGACCGGGACAGAGAAACACCATATATTTT. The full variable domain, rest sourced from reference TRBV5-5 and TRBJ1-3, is DAGVTQSPTHLIKTRGQQVTLRCSPISGHKSVSWYQQVLGQGPQFIFQYYEKEERGRGNFPDRFSARQFPNYSSELNVNALLLGDSALYLCASRPGQRNTIYFGEGSWLTVV.

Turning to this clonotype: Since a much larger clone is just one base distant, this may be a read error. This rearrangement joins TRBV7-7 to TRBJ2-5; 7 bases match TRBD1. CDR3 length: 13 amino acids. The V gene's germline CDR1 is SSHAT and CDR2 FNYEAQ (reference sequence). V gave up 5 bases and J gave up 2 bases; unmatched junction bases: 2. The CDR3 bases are TGTGCCAGCAGCGTGGGACAGCAAGAGACCCAGTACTTC. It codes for CASSVGQQETQYF.

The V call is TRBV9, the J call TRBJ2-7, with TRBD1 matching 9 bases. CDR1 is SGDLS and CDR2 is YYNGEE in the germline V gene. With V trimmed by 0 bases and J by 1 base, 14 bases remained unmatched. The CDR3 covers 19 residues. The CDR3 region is CASSVGYRGRREGSYEQYF. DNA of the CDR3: TGTGCCAGCAGCGTAGGCTACAGGGGGCGTAGGGAAGGATCCTACGAGCAGTACTTC.

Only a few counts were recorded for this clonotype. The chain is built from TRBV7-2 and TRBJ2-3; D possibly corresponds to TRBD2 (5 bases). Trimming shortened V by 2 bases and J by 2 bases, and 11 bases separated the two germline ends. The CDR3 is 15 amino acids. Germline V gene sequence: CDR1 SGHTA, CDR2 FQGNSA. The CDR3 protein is CASSLLRADTDTQYF. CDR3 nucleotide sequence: TGTGCCAGCAGCTTATTGAGAGCGGACACAGATACGCAGTATTTT.

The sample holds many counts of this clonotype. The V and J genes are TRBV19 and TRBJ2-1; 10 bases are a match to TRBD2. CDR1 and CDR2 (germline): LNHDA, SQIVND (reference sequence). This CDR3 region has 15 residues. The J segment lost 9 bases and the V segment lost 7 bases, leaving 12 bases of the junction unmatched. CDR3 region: CASTAGSGRGGEQFF. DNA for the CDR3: TGTGCCAGTACCGCGGGGAGCGGGAGGGGCGGTGAGCAGTTCTTC.

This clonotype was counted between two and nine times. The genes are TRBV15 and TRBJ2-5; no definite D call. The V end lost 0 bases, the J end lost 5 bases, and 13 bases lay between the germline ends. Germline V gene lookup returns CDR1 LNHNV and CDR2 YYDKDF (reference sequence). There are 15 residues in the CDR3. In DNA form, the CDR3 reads TGTGCCACCAGCAGAGATAAAGGGATTTTGGAGACCCAGTACTTC. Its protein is CATSRDKGILETQYF.